The sequence of this TCR beta chain was determined in a study of cytotoxic CD8 clonotypes in ibrutinib-treated CLL. Trimming cost V 3 bases and J 3 bases; bases outside gene matches: 6. Germline CDR1 reads KGHSH; CDR2 reads LQKENI. The length of the CDR3 is 15 residues. Points from the study as a whole: Baseline levels of clonality went above those of age-matched healthy donors and moved with circulating CD8+ T-cell counts.

Measured with immunoSEQ multiplex PCR; TCRdb has only the in-frame clones, and not every one. This sample carries approximately 330,000 clones, almost 80% of them seen once, and the ten largest clones take 6.5% to 8%. Points on this clone: The target antigen is unknown.

Sample: PBMCs, taken before ibrutinib treatment. This receptor was taken from a human donor with chronic lymphocytic leukemia. The gene calls are TRBV18 and TRBJ1-2; TRBD1 matches 8 bases. CDR3 DNA sequence: TGTGCCAGCTCACCGACGGACAGGGTGGACTATGGCTACACCTTC. It specifies CASSPTDRVDYGYTF. The full variable domain, in which reference TRBV18 and TRBJ1-2 provide the parts outside the CDR3, is NAGVMQNPRHLVRRRGQEARLRCSPMKGHSHVYWYRQLPEEGLKFMVYLQKENIIDESGMPKERFSAEFPKEGPSILRIQQVVRGDSAAYFCASSPTDRVDYGYTFGSGTRLTVV.